The present T cell receptor (beta chain) was sequenced within a study of blood T cells in healthy people across ages. Sample-barcoded 5' priming and a J-beta primer mix drove a second PCR of 7 to 11 cycles. One entry per CDR3 protein, called by TCRdb with MiXCR from the 5' RACE reads. The sample has approximately 800,000 distinct CDR3 sequences; 58% are singletons. The CDR3 spans 15 residues. Germline CDR1 reads GTSNPN; CDR2 reads SVGIG (reference sequence). The V end lost 1 base, the J end lost 4 bases, and 15 bases lay between the germline ends. The rearrangement joins TRBV30 to TRBJ2-3; D may match TRBD1 or TRBD2 (5 bases each). The sequencing input was blood. The clonotype comes from a man aged 30-40 years in good health. The CDR3 sequence: CAWSGWDQGADTQYF. As DNA, the CDR3 is TGTGCCTGGAGTGGCTGGGACCAAGGGGCAGATACGCAGTATTTT.